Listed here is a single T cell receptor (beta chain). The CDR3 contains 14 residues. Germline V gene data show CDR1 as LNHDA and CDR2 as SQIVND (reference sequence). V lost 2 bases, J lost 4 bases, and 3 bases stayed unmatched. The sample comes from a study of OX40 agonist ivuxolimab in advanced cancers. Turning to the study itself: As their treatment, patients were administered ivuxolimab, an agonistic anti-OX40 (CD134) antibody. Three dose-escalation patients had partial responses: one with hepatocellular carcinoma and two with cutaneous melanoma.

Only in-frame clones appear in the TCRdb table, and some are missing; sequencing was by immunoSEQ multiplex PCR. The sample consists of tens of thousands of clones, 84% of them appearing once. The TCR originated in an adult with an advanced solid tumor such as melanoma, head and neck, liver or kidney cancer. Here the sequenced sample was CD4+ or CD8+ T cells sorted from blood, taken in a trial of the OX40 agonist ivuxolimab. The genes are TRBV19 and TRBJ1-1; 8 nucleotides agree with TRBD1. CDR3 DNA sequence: TGTGCCAGTAGTATACAGGGGGCAGGCACTGAAGCTTTCTTT. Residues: CASSIQGAGTEAFF.